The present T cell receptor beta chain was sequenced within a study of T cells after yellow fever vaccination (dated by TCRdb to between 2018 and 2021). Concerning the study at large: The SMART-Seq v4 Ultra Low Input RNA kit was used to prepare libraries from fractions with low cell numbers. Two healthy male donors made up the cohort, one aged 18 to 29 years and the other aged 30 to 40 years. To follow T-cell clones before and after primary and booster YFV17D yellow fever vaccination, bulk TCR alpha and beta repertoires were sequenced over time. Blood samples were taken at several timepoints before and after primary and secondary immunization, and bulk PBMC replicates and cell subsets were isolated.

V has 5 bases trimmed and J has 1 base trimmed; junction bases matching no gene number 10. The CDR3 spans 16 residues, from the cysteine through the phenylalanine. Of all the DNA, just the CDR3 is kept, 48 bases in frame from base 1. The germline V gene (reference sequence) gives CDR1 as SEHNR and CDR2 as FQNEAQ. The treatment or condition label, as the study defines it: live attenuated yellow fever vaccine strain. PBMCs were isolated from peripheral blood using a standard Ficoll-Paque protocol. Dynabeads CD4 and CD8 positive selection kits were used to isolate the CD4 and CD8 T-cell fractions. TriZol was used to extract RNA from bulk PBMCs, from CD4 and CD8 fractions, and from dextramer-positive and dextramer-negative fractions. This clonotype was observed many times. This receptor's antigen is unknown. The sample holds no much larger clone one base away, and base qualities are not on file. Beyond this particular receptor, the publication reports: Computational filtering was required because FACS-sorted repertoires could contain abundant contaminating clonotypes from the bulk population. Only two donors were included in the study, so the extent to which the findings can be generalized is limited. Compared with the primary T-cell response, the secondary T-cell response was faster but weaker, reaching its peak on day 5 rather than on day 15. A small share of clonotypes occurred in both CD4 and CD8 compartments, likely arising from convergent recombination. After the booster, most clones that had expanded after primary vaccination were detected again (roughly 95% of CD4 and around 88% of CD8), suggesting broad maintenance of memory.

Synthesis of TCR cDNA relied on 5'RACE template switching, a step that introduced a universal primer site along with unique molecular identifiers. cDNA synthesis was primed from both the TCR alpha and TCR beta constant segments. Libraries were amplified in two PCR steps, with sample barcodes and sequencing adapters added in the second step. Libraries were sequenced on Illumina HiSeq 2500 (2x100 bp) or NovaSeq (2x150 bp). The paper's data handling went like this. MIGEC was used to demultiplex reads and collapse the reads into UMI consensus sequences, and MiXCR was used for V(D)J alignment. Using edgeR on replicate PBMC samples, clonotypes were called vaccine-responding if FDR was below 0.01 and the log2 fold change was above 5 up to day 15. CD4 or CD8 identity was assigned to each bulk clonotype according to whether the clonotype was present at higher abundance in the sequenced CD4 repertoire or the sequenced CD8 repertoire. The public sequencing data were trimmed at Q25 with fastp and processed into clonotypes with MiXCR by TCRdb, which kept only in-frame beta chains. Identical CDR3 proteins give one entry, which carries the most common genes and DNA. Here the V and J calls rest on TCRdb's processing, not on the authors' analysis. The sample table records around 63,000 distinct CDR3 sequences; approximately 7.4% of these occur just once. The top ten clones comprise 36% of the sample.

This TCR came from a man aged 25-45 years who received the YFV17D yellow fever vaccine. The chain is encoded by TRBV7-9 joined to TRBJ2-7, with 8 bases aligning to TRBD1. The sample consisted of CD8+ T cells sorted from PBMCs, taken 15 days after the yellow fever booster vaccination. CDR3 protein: CASSANPGQESYEQYF. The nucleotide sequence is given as TGTGCCAGCAGCGCCAATCCGGGACAGGAGTCCTACGAGCAGTACTTC. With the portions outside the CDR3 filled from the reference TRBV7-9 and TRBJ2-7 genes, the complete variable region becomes DTGVSQNPRHKITKRGQNVTFRCDPISEHNRLYWYRQTLGQGPEFLTYFQNEAQLEKSRLLSDRFSAERPKGSFSTLEIQRTEQGDSAMYLCASSANPGQESYEQYFGPGTRLTVT.